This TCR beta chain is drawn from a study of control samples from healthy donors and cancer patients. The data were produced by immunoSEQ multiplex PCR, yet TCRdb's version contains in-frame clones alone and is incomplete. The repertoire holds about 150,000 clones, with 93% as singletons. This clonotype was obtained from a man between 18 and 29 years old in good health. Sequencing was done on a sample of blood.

CDR3 DNA sequence: TGTGCCTGGAGTTGGGGGGTGGGGGACTCCTACGAGCAGTACTTC. The encoded protein is CAWSWGVGDSYEQYF. The chain couples TRBV30 to TRBJ2-7; the D gene is possibly TRBD2 (6 bases). The V and J ends lost 2 bases and 0 bases respectively, with 14 bases between them. The CDR3 is made up of 15 amino acids. The germline CDR1 and CDR2 sequences are GTSNPN and SVGIG (reference sequence).